A selection of T cell receptor beta chains follows, all from one sample in a study of T-cell reconstitution after alpha-beta-depleted transplantation in children. TCRdb analysed the PCR reads with MiXCR anew, one entry per CDR3 protein. The table has about a million distinct CDR3 sequences, roughly 29% seen once. Here the sequenced sample was PBMCs, mostly from graft donor cells, taken 360 days after TCRalphabeta/CD19-depleted stem cell transplant. Every receptor here comes from a boy younger than two who had a stem cell transplant for SCID, so the T cells may come from the graft donor. Both conserved end residues are part of each CDR3. D genes are given only for firm matches. A clone size is listed for some rows: how often the clone was seen (once, few, many), or a class if it is expanded.

many	14	TRBV29-1	TRBJ2-5	-	TGCAGCGTTGGAGAGGCTAGGGTCGGGGAGACCCAGTACTTC	CSVGEARVGETQYF
few	17	TRBV7-9	TRBJ2-7	TRBD1	TGTGCCAGCAGCCCCCCCAGCGGACAGGGGGCCTACTACGAGCAGTACTTC	CASSPPSGQGAYYEQYF
-	13	TRBV29-1	TRBJ2-1	-	TGCAGCGTTGAACAGGGAGCCTACAATGAGCAGTTCTTC	CSVEQGAYNEQFF
-	15	TRBV7-2	TRBJ2-7	-	TGTGCCAGCAGCGCACCAGGGAAACCTCCCTACGAGCAGTACTTC	CASSAPGKPPYEQYF
few	13	TRBV5-1	TRBJ2-7	-	TGCGCCAGCAGCGGTGAGCCCAGCTACGAGCAGTACTTC	CASSGEPSYEQYF
-	13	TRBV6-2/TRBV6-3	TRBJ2-6	-	TGTGCCAGCAAGAGCTCTGGGGCCAACGTCCTGACTTTC	CASKSSGANVLTF
-	16	TRBV20-1	TRBJ1-5	-	TGCAGTGCTAGGTCAGGGTCTGGGGTGGGCAATCAGCCCCAGCATTTT	CSARSGSGVGNQPQHF
many	16	TRBV2	TRBJ2-7	TRBD1	TGTGCCAGCAGTGGAGGATTGGACAGGGTAGTTAACGAGCAGTACTTC	CASSGGLDRVVNEQYF
-	14	TRBV30	TRBJ2-3	TRBD2	TGTGCCTGGAGTTTCCTAGCGGGGGGTGCTACGCAGTATTTT	CAWSFLAGGATQYF
-	17	TRBV9	TRBJ1-2	TRBD1	TGTGCCAGCAGCCCTGGGACAGGGGGCTTACTCTCCTATGGCTACACCTTC	CASSPGTGGLLSYGYTF
-	16	TRBV5-1	TRBJ2-3	-	TGCGCCAGCAGTAGGAGGGGGCCTACCAGCACAGATACGCAGTATTTT	CASSRRGPTSTDTQYF
-	11	TRBV20-1	TRBJ1-2	-	TGCAGTGCTAGAGATTACTATGGCTACACCTTC	CSARDYYGYTF
-	14	TRBV7-9	TRBJ2-1	-	TGTGCCAGCAGTGATCGAGGCATGACCTATGAGCAGTTCTTC	CASSDRGMTYEQFF
-	13	TRBV29-1	TRBJ1-1	-	TGCAGCGTCATGACAGTCCTGAACACTGAAGCTTTCTTT	CSVMTVLNTEAFF
few	14	TRBV5-1	TRBJ2-5	TRBD2	TGCGCCAGCAGTTCTAGCGGGAGCGTGGAGACCCAGTACTTC	CASSSSGSVETQYF
-	18	TRBV4-1	TRBJ2-1	-	TGCGCCAGCAGCCAAGAGAGACGCATCGACAGGTTTGAATCCGAGCAGTTCTTC	CASSQERRIDRFESEQFF
-	16	TRBV28	TRBJ2-7	TRBD2	TGTGCCAGCAGTTTCCCGACTAGCGGTCTCTCCTACGAGCAGTACTTC	CASSFPTSGLSYEQYF
-	15	TRBV6-5	TRBJ1-2	TRBD1	TGTGCCAGCAGTTACCTCGGACAGGGGCAGAAGGGCTACACCTTC	CASSYLGQGQKGYTF
few	14	TRBV5-1	TRBJ2-7	TRBD2	TGCGCCAGCAGCTTATCGGCTAGCGGCTACGAGCAGTACTTC	CASSLSASGYEQYF
few	15	TRBV7-9	TRBJ1-1	-	TGTGCCAGCAGCTCTCATCAGGGAAAAAACACTGAAGCTTTCTTT	CASSSHQGKNTEAFF
-	18	TRBV9	TRBJ2-1	TRBD2	TGTGCCAGCAGCCATGGGCGGGGGGCACTCCTCTTCTACAATGAGCAGTTCTTC	CASSHGRGALLFYNEQFF
many	13	TRBV7-2	TRBJ1-3	-	TGTGCCAGCAGCTTGAACAAAGGAAACACCATATATTTT	CASSLNKGNTIYF
-	16	TRBV15	TRBJ1-3	-	TGTGCCACCAGCAGAGGTGTGGGTTTCTCTGGAAACACCATATATTTT	CATSRGVGFSGNTIYF
few	15	TRBV18	TRBJ2-6	-	TGTGCCAGCTCACCACCACTTACTGGGGCCAACGTCCTGACTTTC	CASSPPLTGANVLTF
-	14	TRBV20-1	TRBJ2-7	-	TGCAGTGCTGCTAACCGGGACGACTCCTACGAGCAGTACTTC	CSAANRDDSYEQYF
-	13	TRBV6-1	TRBJ1-1	TRBD1	TGTGCCAGCAGACAGGGGTGGAACACTGAAGCTTTCTTT	CASRQGWNTEAFF
-	13	TRBV10-3	TRBJ1-1	TRBD1	TGTGCCATCAGTACGACAGGGGTGGGTGAAGCTTTCTTT	CAISTTGVGEAFF
few	14	TRBV7-2	TRBJ2-5	-	TGTGCCAGCAGCCCCGGAGGTTGGGGAGAGACCCAGTACTTC	CASSPGGWGETQYF
-	19	TRBV10-3	TRBJ2-3	TRBD2	TGTGCCGTAAGGGGACTTTTGAATAGCGGGGACGTTCGAGGGGATACGCAGTATTTT	CAVRGLLNSGDVRGDTQYF
-	14	TRBV4-2	TRBJ1-5	-	TGTGCCAGCAGCCAAGGCCCGACCGATCAGCCCCAGCATTTT	CASSQGPTDQPQHF
-	15	TRBV20-1	TRBJ2-7	TRBD2	TGCAGTGCTAGAAAAATCGGGACTAGCGGCTACGAGCAGTACTTC	CSARKIGTSGYEQYF
-	17	TRBV4-3	TRBJ2-1	TRBD1	TGCGCCAGCAGCCAAGATCCCTGGGACAGGGGATACAATGAGCAGTTCTTC	CASSQDPWDRGYNEQFF
-	12	TRBV20-1	TRBJ2-7	-	TGCAGTGCTAGTAACAAAAACTACGAGCAGTACTTC	CSASNKNYEQYF
-	14	TRBV9	TRBJ2-3	-	TGTGCCAGCAGTCGGGGGCCCGCAACAGATACGCAGTATTTT	CASSRGPATDTQYF
-	16	TRBV12-3/TRBV12-4	TRBJ2-1	-	TGTGCCAGCAGTGACCGGGGATGGGGCTCCTACAATGAGCAGTTCTTC	CASSDRGWGSYNEQFF
few	16	TRBV29-1	TRBJ2-6	-	TGCAGCGTTTCAGGCGATCCTAGCTCTGGGGCCAACGTCCTGACTTTC	CSVSGDPSSGANVLTF
-	14	TRBV6-1	TRBJ2-3	-	TGTGCCACAAAATGGGGGGCCCGCACAGATACGCAGTATTTT	CATKWGARTDTQYF
-	15	TRBV29-1	TRBJ2-1	-	TGCAGCGTTGATTTGCGGTCCCTCTCCTACAATGAGCAGTTCTTC	CSVDLRSLSYNEQFF
few	13	TRBV20-1	TRBJ2-5	-	TGCAGTGCTAGACCCGGCCACCAAGAGACCCAGTACTTC	CSARPGHQETQYF
-	15	TRBV3-1	TRBJ1-4	-	TGTGCCAGCAGCCAAGAGGCCACAGGAGGTGAAAAACTGTTTTTT	CASSQEATGGEKLFF
-	13	TRBV5-1	TRBJ1-2	-	TGCGCCAGCAGCCTAGATACAGGCGGTGGCTACACCTTC	CASSLDTGGGYTF
-	15	TRBV9	TRBJ2-2	TRBD1	TGTGCCAGCAGCGTTGGACAGGTTTACACCGGGGAGCTGTTTTTT	CASSVGQVYTGELFF
-	16	TRBV20-1	TRBJ2-7	-	TGCAGTGCTAGAGATTGGAGGAAAGGGAGCTCCTACGAGCAGTACTTC	CSARDWRKGSSYEQYF
many	14	TRBV5-1	TRBJ1-1	-	TGCGCCAGCAGCTTGGGCAGGGCGGACACTGAAGCTTTCTTT	CASSLGRADTEAFF
once	17	TRBV6-2/TRBV6-3	TRBJ2-7	-	TGTGCCAGCAGTTATGGAGGATTGGCCCCCCATTGGTACGAGCAGTACTTC	CASSYGGLAPHWYEQYF
-	19	TRBV29-1	TRBJ2-4	-	TGCAGCGTTCCCGGACAGGGAGGGTCTAGCGGGGACCGCATAAACATTCAGTACTTC	CSVPGQGGSSGDRINIQYF
few	14	TRBV12-3/TRBV12-4	TRBJ2-7	-	TGTGCCAGCAGCCTCGACACGAGCTCCTACGAGCAGTACTTC	CASSLDTSSYEQYF
-	15	TRBV15	TRBJ1-5	TRBD1	TGTGCCACCAGCACCACGGGACAGGGGGTCCAGCCCCAGCATTTT	CATSTTGQGVQPQHF
-	12	TRBV21-1	TRBJ2-1	-	TGTGCCACGCAGCGGGAGTCGGGTGAGCAGTTCTTC	CATQRESGEQFF